Listed below are T cell receptor beta chains from one sample, sequenced in a study of blood T cells in healthy people across ages. One entry per CDR3 protein, called by TCRdb with MiXCR from the 5' RACE reads. The sample shows under 800,000 distinct CDR3 sequences, roughly 21% of them seen only once. The sequenced sample consisted of blood. Every receptor here comes from a man between 70 and 80 years old in good health. The CDR3 runs from the conserved cysteine through the conserved F or W. The D gene is left open where the match is weak. Clone size appears in some rows only: once, few, many, or a class for an expanded clone.

V	D	size	J	DNA	CDR3
TRBV6-5	TRBD2	.	TRBJ2-1	TGTGCCAGCAGTTACCGGACTAGCGGGAGTAAAGCCTCCTACAATGAGCAGTTCTTC	CASSYRTSGSKASYNEQFF
TRBV5-1	.	few	TRBJ2-2	TGCGCCAGCAGCTTGGTAGTAGGCGGTGCCGGGGAGCTGTTTTTT	CASSLVVGGAGELFF
TRBV29-1	.	many	TRBJ2-5	TGCAGCGTTGAGACCCTGGGAGAGACCCAGTACTTC	CSVETLGETQYF
TRBV7-2	.	.	TRBJ2-3	TGTGCCAGCAGCTTCGAGCGAGAAGATACGCAGTATTTT	CASSFEREDTQYF
TRBV6-2/TRBV6-3	TRBD2	few	TRBJ2-7	TGTGCCAGCAGTTACTTAGGACTAGCGATCTACGAGCAGTACTTC	CASSYLGLAIYEQYF
TRBV20-1	TRBD1	.	TRBJ1-6	TGCAGTGCTAGGCAAGACAGGGGTAAAAATTCACCCCTCCACTTT	CSARQDRGKNSPLHF
TRBV12-3/TRBV12-4	.	few	TRBJ2-7	TGTGCCAGCAGTTTCGGGCGGGAGCAGTACTTC	CASSFGREQYF
TRBV24-1	TRBD2	.	TRBJ2-3	TGTGCCACCAGTGATGTGACTAGCGGGTTCACAGATACGCAGTATTTT	CATSDVTSGFTDTQYF
TRBV20-1	.	.	TRBJ2-7	TGCAGTGCTAGGCCCCCCGCTAGTTACGAGCAGTACTTC	CSARPPASYEQYF
TRBV29-1	.	.	TRBJ2-2	TGCAGCGTTGCACGGGGGACCGGGGAGCTGTTTTTT	CSVARGTGELFF
TRBV5-1	.	few	TRBJ1-5	TGCGCCAGCAGCCTGGAAGAGGGAGGGCAGCCCCAGCATTTT	CASSLEEGGQPQHF
TRBV10-3	TRBD1	.	TRBJ2-1	TGTGCCACCTCCGACAGGGGCCCATCGGGGTTCAATGAGCAGTTCTTC	CATSDRGPSGFNEQFF
TRBV4-3	TRBD1	.	TRBJ2-1	TGCGCCAGCAGCCACAGGGGGCCCTACAATGAGCAGTTCTTC	CASSHRGPYNEQFF
TRBV6-4	.	few	TRBJ2-7	TGTGCCAGCAGTGACTCGATCGGCGAGCAGTACTTC	CASSDSIGEQYF
TRBV27	.	few	TRBJ2-7	TGTGCCAGCAGTTTATATGGGGGAGCTACATCCTACGAGCAGTACTTC	CASSLYGGATSYEQYF
TRBV11-2	TRBD2	.	TRBJ2-3	TGTGCCAGCAGCTTAGATTTCTTGGCGCTAGCGGGCACAGATACGCAGTATTTT	CASSLDFLALAGTDTQYF
TRBV5-1	.	few	TRBJ2-4	TGCGCCAGCAGCTTGGATGGGGGAGCCAAAAACATTCAGTACTTC	CASSLDGGAKNIQYF
TRBV2	.	.	TRBJ2-2	TGTGCCAGCACCCCAGACAGGCGGAACACCGGGGAGCTGTTTTTT	CASTPDRRNTGELFF
TRBV9	TRBD1	.	TRBJ2-1	TGTGCCAGCAGCGTAGATGCAGGGGGCTACAATGAGCAGTTCTTC	CASSVDAGGYNEQFF
TRBV19	TRBD2	.	TRBJ2-2	TGTGCCAGTAGTATCCTAGCGGGAGGTACCCGGGAGCTGTTTTTT	CASSILAGGTRELFF
TRBV28	.	few	TRBJ2-7	TGTGCCAGCAGTGTGGACATTGCCTACGAGCAGTACTTC	CASSVDIAYEQYF
TRBV5-1	.	.	TRBJ2-4	TGCGCCAGCAGTTCCGCGGGAAACAAAAACATTCAGTACTTC	CASSSAGNKNIQYF
TRBV30	.	.	TRBJ2-1	TGTGCCTGGAGCATATCTAGGGGCGAGCAGTTCTTC	CAWSISRGEQFF
TRBV5-1	.	few	TRBJ2-3	TGCGCCAGCAGCTTGCTAGGGGTTTCTTCAACAGATACGCAGTATTTT	CASSLLGVSSTDTQYF
TRBV20-1	TRBD1	.	TRBJ1-4	TGCAGTGCTAAAGGAGGGGGACAGCCTTTAAAACTGTTTTTT	CSAKGGGQPLKLFF
TRBV28	.	once	TRBJ1-1	TGTGCCAGCAGCAGGGTGGAGAACACTGAAGCTTTCTTT	CASSRVENTEAFF
TRBV7-2	.	many	TRBJ1-4	TGTGCCAGCAGCCAGCTCATGGGGGAAAAACTGTTTTTT	CASSQLMGEKLFF
TRBV29-1	.	.	TRBJ2-7	TGCAGCGTTTCGGTGAGGGGCGGGTACGAGCAGTACTTC	CSVSVRGGYEQYF
TRBV5-6	TRBD2	.	TRBJ2-1	TGTGCCAGCAGCCCTAGACTAGCGGGAGGACTGTACAATGAGCAGTTCTTC	CASSPRLAGGLYNEQFF
TRBV5-1	.	few	TRBJ2-1	TGCGCCAGCAGCTTGGTGTACGGCCCGACCGGGATGGATGGGCAGTTCTTC	CASSLVYGPTGMDGQFF
TRBV9	TRBD2	.	TRBJ2-3	TGTGCCAGCAGCGTAGGGGCGGGAGGCACAGATACGCAGTATTTT	CASSVGAGGTDTQYF
TRBV20-1	.	.	TRBJ1-1	TGCAGTGCTAGAGGCCCGGGCGGTGGCACTGAAGCTTTCTTT	CSARGPGGGTEAFF
TRBV20-1	.	few	TRBJ2-5	TGCAGTGCTAAAACTACGGGACTCGCGCAAGAGACCCAGTACTTC	CSAKTTGLAQETQYF
TRBV10-3	TRBD2	many	TRBJ2-5	TGTGCCATCAGTCCTAGCGGGAGGGAACAAGAGACCCAGTACTTC	CAISPSGREQETQYF
TRBV7-2	TRBD2	.	TRBJ2-1	TGTGCCAGCAGCTTAGAGACTAGCGGGAGGGTAAATGAGCAGTTCTTC	CASSLETSGRVNEQFF
TRBV12-3/TRBV12-4	.	.	TRBJ2-7	TGTGCCAGCAGCTCCGGGACCGCAAGAAACGAGCAGTACTTC	CASSSGTARNEQYF
TRBV20-1	.	few	TRBJ2-5	TGCAGTGCCCAGGGACCCCCTAAAGAGACCCAGTACTTC	CSAQGPPKETQYF
TRBV5-5	.	.	TRBJ1-6	TGTGCCAGCAGCTTGGGGGAACTGGGGGTTTCACCCCTCCACTTT	CASSLGELGVSPLHF
TRBV5-1	TRBD2	.	TRBJ2-5	TGCGCCAGCAGCTTGGGTAGCGGGAGTGCAGAGACCCAGTACTTC	CASSLGSGSAETQYF
TRBV20-1	TRBD2	few	TRBJ2-5	TGCAGTGCTAGAGTGTGGGGGAGGGCCGAAGAGACCCAGTACTTC	CSARVWGRAEETQYF
TRBV28	TRBD1	few	TRBJ2-5	TGTGCCAGCAGTTCAGCCGGGACAGCACAAGAGACCCAGTACTTC	CASSSAGTAQETQYF
TRBV3-1	TRBD1	.	TRBJ2-5	TGTGCCAGCAGCCAATCGGACAGGGAAGAGACCCAGTACTTC	CASSQSDREETQYF
TRBV5-1	.	.	TRBJ2-4	TGCGCCAGCAGCTTGGCCATCCCGGGCCGGGACATTCAGTACTTC	CASSLAIPGRDIQYF
TRBV27	.	few	TRBJ2-2	TGTGCCAGCAGTTTCACCACACTCGGCACCGGGGAGCTGTTTTTT	CASSFTTLGTGELFF
TRBV28	.	few	TRBJ2-7	TGTGCCAGCAGTCGGGCCTACGAGCAGCACTTC	CASSRAYEQHF